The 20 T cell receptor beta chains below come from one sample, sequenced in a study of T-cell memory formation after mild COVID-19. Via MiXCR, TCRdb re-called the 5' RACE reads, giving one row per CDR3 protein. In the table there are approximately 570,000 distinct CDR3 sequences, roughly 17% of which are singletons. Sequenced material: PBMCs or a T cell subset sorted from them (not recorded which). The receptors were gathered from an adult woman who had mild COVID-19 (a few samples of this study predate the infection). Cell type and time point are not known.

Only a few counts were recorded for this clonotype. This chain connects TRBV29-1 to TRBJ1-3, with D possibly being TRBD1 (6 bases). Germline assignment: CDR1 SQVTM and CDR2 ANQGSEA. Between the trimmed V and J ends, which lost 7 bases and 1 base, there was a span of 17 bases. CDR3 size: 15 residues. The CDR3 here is CSAERTATSGNTIYF. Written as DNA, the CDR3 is TGCAGCGCCGAGCGGACAGCCACATCTGGAAACACCATATATTTT.

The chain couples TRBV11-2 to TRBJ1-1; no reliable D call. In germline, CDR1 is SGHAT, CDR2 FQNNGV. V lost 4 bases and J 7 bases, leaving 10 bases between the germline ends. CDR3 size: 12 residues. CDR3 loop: CASSSPAGEAFF. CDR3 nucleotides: TGTGCCAGCAGCTCCCCCGCGGGTGAAGCTTTCTTT.

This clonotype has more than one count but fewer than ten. The chain's CDR3 is CASSVGPSDRRSSYEQYF. The CDR3 nucleotides are TGTGCCAGCAGCGTAGGACCTAGCGACAGAAGGAGCTCCTACGAGCAGTACTTC. The chain combines TRBV9 with TRBJ2-7, with a weak D call TRBD2 (6 bases). The CDR3 is made up of 18 amino acids. Germline-derived CDR1 and CDR2 are SGDLS and YYNGEE. Trimming shortened V by 0 bases and J by 0 bases, and 19 bases separated the two germline ends.

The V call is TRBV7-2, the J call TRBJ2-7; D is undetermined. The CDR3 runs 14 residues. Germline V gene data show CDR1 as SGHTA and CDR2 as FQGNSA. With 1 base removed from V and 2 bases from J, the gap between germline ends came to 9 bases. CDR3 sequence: CASSLDVRAYEQYF. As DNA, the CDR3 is TGTGCCAGCAGCTTAGACGTCCGAGCCTACGAGCAGTACTTC.

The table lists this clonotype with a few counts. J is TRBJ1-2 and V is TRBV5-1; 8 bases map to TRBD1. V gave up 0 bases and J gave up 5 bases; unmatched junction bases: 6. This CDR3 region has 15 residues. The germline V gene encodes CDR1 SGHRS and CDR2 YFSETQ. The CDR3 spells CASSLALDRAYGYTF. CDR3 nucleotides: TGCGCCAGCAGCTTGGCCTTGGACAGGGCATATGGCTACACCTTC. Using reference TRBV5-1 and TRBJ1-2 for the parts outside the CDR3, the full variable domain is KAGVTQTPRYLIKTRGQQVTLSCSPISGHRSVSWYQQTPGQGLQFLFEYFSETQRNKGNFPGRFSGRQFSNSRSEMNVSTLELGDSALYLCASSLALDRAYGYTFGSGTRLTVV.

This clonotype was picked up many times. CDR3 DNA: TGTGCCAGCAGTCGGACAGGGGGGGAAGAGACCCAGTACTTC. This codes for CASSRTGGEETQYF. The V call is TRBV7-9, the J call TRBJ2-5, with 10 bases matching TRBD1. CDR1 and CDR2 from the germline V gene are SEHNR and FQNEAQ (reference sequence). The CDR3 runs to 14 residues. V shed 6 bases, J shed 3 bases, and the junction held 4 bases outside the gene matches.

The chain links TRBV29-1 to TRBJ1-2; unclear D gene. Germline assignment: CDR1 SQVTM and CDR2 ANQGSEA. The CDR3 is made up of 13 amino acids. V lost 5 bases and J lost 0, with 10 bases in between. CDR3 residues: CSVLPETNYGYTF. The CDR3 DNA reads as TGCAGCGTTCTTCCGGAGACTAACTATGGCTACACCTTC.

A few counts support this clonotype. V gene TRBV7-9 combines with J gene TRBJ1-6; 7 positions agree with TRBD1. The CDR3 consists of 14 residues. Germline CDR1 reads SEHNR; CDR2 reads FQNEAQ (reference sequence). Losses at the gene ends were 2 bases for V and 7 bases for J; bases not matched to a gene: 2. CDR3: CASSLQGDNSPLHF. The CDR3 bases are TGTGCCAGCAGCTTACAGGGGGACAATTCACCCCTCCACTTT.

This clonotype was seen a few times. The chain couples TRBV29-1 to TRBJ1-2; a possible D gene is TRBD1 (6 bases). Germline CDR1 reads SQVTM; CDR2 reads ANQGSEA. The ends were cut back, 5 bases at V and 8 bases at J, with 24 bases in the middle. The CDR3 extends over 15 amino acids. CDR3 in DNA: TGCAGCGTTCCCGGGCCTTTGGTCAGGGGCGGCGGCTACACCTTC. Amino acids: CSVPGPLVRGGGYTF. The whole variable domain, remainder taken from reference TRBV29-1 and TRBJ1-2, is SAVISQKPSRDICQRGTSLTIQCQVDSQVTMMFWYRQQPGQSLTLIATANQGSEATYESGFVIDKFPISRPNLTFSTLTVSNMSPEDSSIYLCSVPGPLVRGGGYTFGSGTRLTVV.

The CDR3 sequence is CASSQGLPREQFF. The CDR3 bases are TGCGCCAGCAGCCAAGGACTCCCGCGGGAGCAGTTCTTC. The chain is built from TRBV4-1 and TRBJ2-1, with D hard to call. The V end lost 1 base, the J end lost 10 bases, and 11 bases lay between the germline ends. The CDR3 is 13 amino acids. CDR1 and CDR2 (germline): MGHRA, YSYEKL.

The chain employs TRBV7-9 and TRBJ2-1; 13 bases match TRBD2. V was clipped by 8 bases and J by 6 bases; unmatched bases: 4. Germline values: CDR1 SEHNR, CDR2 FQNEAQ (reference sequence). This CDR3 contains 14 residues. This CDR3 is CASPGLAGSNEQFF. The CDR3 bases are TGTGCCAGCCCGGGACTAGCGGGGAGCAATGAGCAGTTCTTC.

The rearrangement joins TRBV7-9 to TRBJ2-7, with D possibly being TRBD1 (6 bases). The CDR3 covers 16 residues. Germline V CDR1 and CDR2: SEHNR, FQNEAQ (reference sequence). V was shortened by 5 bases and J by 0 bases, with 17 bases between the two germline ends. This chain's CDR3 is CASSRIWDTRSYEQYF. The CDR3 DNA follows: TGTGCCAGCAGCCGGATATGGGACACTCGCTCCTACGAGCAGTACTTC. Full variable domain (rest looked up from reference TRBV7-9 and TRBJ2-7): DTGVSQNPRHKITKRGQNVTFRCDPISEHNRLYWYRQTLGQGPEFLTYFQNEAQLEKSRLLSDRFSAERPKGSFSTLEIQRTEQGDSAMYLCASSRIWDTRSYEQYFGPGTRLTVT.

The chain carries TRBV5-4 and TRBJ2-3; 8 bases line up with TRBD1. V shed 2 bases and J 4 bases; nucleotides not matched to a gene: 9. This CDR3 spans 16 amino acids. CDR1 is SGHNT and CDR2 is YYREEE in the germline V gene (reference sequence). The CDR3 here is CASSFGTGSLADTQYF. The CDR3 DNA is TGTGCCAGCAGCTTCGGGACAGGAAGTTTGGCAGATACGCAGTATTTT.

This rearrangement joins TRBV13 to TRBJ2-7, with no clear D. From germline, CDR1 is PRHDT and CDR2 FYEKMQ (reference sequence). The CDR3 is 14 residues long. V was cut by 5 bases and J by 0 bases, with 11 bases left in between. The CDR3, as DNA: TGTGCCAGCAGCCCCCGTGGGGACTCCTACGAGCAGTACTTC. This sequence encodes CASSPRGDSYEQYF.

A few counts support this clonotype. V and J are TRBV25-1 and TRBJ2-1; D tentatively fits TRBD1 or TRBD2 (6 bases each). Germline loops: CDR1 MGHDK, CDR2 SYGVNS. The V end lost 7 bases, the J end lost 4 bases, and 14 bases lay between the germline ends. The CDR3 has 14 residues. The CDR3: CASKDSGFYNEQFF. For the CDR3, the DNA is TGTGCCAGCAAGGACAGCGGGTTTTACAATGAGCAGTTCTTC.

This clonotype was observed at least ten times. Here the CDR3 DNA reads TGTGCCAGCAGTTACTCGGAACTCCTACCCCGGTACTTC. Its protein product is CASSYSELLPRYF. The V call is TRBV6-2 or TRBV6-3, the J call TRBJ2-5; D unclear. The CDR3 is 13 amino acids. Trimming took 0 bases from V and 13 from J, leaving 15 bases between them. Germline CDR1 reads MNHEY; CDR2 reads SVGEGT.

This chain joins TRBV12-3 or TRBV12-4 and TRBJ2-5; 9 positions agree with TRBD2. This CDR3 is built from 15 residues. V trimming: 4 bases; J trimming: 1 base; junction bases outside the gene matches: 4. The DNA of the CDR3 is TGTGCCAGCAGTTCTGTTAGCGGGAGCCAAGAGACCCAGTACTTC. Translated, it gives CASSSVSGSQETQYF.

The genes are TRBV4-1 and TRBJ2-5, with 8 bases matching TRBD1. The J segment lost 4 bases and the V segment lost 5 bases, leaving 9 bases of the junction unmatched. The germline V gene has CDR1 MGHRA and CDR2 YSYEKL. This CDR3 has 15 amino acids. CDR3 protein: CASSERQGSVETQYF. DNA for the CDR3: TGCGCCAGCAGCGAGAGACAGGGGTCGGTAGAGACCCAGTACTTC.

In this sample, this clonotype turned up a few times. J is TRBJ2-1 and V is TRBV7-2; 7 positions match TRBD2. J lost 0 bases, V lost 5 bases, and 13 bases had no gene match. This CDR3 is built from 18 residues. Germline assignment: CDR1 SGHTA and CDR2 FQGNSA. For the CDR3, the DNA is TGTGCCAGCAGCCCCCGCCGAACTAGCGCCAGCTCCTACAATGAGCAGTTCTTC. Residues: CASSPRRTSASSYNEQFF.

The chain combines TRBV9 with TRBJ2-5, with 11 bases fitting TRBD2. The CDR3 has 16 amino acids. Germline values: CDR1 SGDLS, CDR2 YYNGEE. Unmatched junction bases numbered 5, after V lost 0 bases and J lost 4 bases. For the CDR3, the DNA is TGTGCCAGCAGCGTAGCGGCTAGCGGGGGGACAGAGACCCAGTACTTC. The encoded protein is CASSVAASGGTETQYF.